Listed below are T cell receptor beta chains from one sample, sequenced in a study of blood T cells in healthy people across ages. Each CDR3 protein gets one entry after TCRdb re-called the 5' RACE reads with MiXCR. This sample has approximately 790,000 distinct CDR3 sequences; less than 80% occur once, and the top ten carry 25% to 30%. Sequenced material: blood. The receptors stem from a man aged 25-40 years in good health. CDR3s include the opening cysteine and the closing phenylalanine or tryptophan. Fields, in order: clone size, D gene, J gene, V gene, CDR3 protein, CDR3 DNA. D genes are given only for firm matches. Size is omitted from some rows. Given values are once, few, many or a class for expanded clones.

NA,TRBD1,TRBJ2-7,TRBV20-1,CSAFSRTGDFYEQYF,TGCAGTGCTTTCAGCCGGACAGGGGATTTCTACGAGCAGTACTTC
NA,TRBD1,TRBJ1-5,TRBV20-1,CSAGRQGVNQPQHF,TGCAGTGCTGGAAGACAGGGAGTCAATCAGCCCCAGCATTTT
once,TRBD2,TRBJ2-7,TRBV11-2,CASSPGTSWYEQYF,TGTGCCAGCAGCCCTGGGACTAGCTGGTACGAGCAGTACTTC
NA,TRBD1,TRBJ1-4,TRBV7-9,CASGWGTGEAKLFF,TGTGCCAGCGGCTGGGGGACAGGGGAGGCAAAACTGTTTTTT
NA,NA,TRBJ2-1,TRBV7-2,CASSVKGPYEQFF,TGTGCCAGCAGCGTTAAGGGGCCGTATGAGCAGTTCTTC
NA,NA,TRBJ2-3,TRBV11-2,CASSLGFSDTQYF,TGTGCCAGCAGCCTAGGATTCTCAGATACGCAGTATTTT
NA,TRBD2,TRBJ2-7,TRBV27,CASTAGGRMNEQYF,TGTGCCAGCACGGCGGGAGGCCGTATGAACGAGCAGTACTTC
NA,NA,TRBJ2-5,TRBV4-2,CASSTSTGWVETQYF,TGTGCCAGCAGCACAAGTACAGGGTGGGTAGAGACCCAGTACTTC
NA,TRBD1,TRBJ1-1,TRBV20-1,CSARIGTANTEAFF,TGCAGTGCTAGAATAGGGACAGCGAACACTGAAGCTTTCTTT
NA,NA,TRBJ2-7,TRBV20-1,CSARPTTYEQYF,TGCAGTGCTAGACCGACGACTTACGAGCAGTACTTC
NA,NA,TRBJ2-3,TRBV15,CATSRDVADTQYF,TGTGCCACCAGCAGAGATGTAGCAGATACGCAGTATTTT